This T cell receptor beta chain comes out of a study of CD8 T cells in Susac syndrome. Study-level background: At blood draw, Susac syndrome patients were therapy-naive, on corticosteroids, or on intravenous immunoglobulin alone.

The study sequenced TCR beta in blood CD8+ and CD4+ T cells. Purification of the CD8+ and CD4+ T cells relied on negative isolation, and TEMRA cells underwent FACS enrichment. Looked up from germline, CDR1 is GTSNPN and CDR2 is SVGIG (reference sequence). Trimming left V 4 bases short and J 3 bases short, with 18 bases between. The CDR3 spans 15 residues. The RNA input was roughly 0.45 to 1 ug, and it was reverse transcribed with random hexamers. The CDR3 of TCR beta was amplified by immunoSEQ multiplex PCR across 54 Vbeta and 13 Jbeta. Each CDR3 protein gets one entry after TCRdb re-called the immunoSEQ multiplex PCR reads with MiXCR. This table holds some 240,000 distinct CDR3 sequences, almost 97% found once.

Sequenced material: CD4+ T cells from PBMCs. The chain has TRBV30 and TRBJ1-2; D is undetermined. The TCR sequence derives from a human donor with Susac syndrome. The CDR3 DNA reads as TGTGCCTGGAACCCCCGCCTTGGCAGCGACTATGGCTACACCTTC. Translating gives CAWNPRLGSDYGYTF. Looking up the rest from reference TRBV30 and TRBJ1-2 gives the full variable domain: SQTIHQWPATLVQPVGSPLSLECTVEGTSNPNLYWYRQAAGRGLQLLFYSVGIGQISSEVPQNLSASRPQDRQFILSSKKLLLSDSGFYLCAWNPRLGSDYGYTFGSGTRLTVV.